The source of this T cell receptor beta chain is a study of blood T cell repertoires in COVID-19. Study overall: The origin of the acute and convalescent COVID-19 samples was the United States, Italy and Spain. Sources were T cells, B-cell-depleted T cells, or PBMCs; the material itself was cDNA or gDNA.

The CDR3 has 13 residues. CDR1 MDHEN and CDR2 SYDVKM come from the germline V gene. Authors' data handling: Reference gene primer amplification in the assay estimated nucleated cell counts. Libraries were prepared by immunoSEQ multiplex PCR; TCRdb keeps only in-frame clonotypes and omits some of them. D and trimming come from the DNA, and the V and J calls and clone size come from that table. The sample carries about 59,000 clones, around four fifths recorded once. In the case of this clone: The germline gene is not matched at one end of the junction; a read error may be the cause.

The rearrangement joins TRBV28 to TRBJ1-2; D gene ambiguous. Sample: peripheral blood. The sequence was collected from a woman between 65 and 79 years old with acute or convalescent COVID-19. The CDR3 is CASSFRGNFGYTF. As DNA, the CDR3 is TGTGCCAGCAGTTTCCGGGGAAACTTTGGCTACACCTTC.